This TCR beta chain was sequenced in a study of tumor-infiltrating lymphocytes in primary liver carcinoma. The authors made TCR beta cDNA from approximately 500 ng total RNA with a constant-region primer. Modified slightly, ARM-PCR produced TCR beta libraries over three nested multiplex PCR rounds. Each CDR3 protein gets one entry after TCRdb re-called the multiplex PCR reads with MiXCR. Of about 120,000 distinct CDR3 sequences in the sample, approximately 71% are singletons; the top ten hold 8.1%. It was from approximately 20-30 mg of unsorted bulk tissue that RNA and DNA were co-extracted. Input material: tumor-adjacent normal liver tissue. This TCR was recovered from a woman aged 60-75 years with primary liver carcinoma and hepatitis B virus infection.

Written as DNA, the CDR3 is TGTGCCATCAGTGAAGGGTTGGGTAGGGACAATAGGCAGTTCTTC. This translates into CAISEGLGRDNRQFF. The chain joins TRBV10-3 to TRBJ2-1; possible D gene TRBD1, 6 bases. The CDR3 runs to 15 residues. Germline assignment: CDR1 ENHRY and CDR2 SYGVKD. V lost 3 bases, J lost 12 bases, and 21 bases lay in between.